A selection of T cell receptor beta chains follows, all from one sample in a study of blood T cell repertoires in COVID-19. Sequencing used immunoSEQ multiplex PCR; TCRdb keeps in-frame clones, though not all of them. Among fewer than 200,000 clones listed, almost 80% were seen once. Sequencing was done on a sample of PBMCs or T cells enriched from blood (not recorded which). The origin of the receptors is a woman aged 45 to 65 who had recovered from COVID-19. Both conserved end residues are part of each CDR3. D genes are given only for firm matches. For some rows the clone size is stated as once, few or many, or as a class when expanded; others skip it.

>TRBJ2-1|TRBV3-1/TRBV3-2|TRBD2|-
TGTGCCAGCAGCCCAGGACTAGGTCAGTATTTCAATGAGCAGTTCTTC
CASSPGLGQYFNEQFF
>TRBJ1-3|TRBV28|-|-
TGTGCCAGCAGTTTACGGTACGGGTACTCTGGAAACACCATATATTTT
CASSLRYGYSGNTIYF
>TRBJ1-1|TRBV4-3|-|-
TGCGCCAGCAGCCAAGATCAGGGAGGCACTGAAGCTTTCTTT
CASSQDQGGTEAFF
>TRBJ1-2|TRBV12-3/TRBV12-4|-|-
TGTGCCAGCAGGAAGACAGATAACTATGGCTACACCTTC
CASRKTDNYGYTF
>TRBJ1-5|TRBV6-2/TRBV6-3|-|-
TGTGCCAGCAGTTTCGGGGTGATGACGATCACAAATCAGCCCCAGCATTTT
CASSFGVMTITNQPQHF
>TRBJ2-3|TRBV11-1|-|-
TGTGCCAGCAGCTACCGTGGGGGCCCTACAGATACGCAGTATTTT
CASSYRGGPTDTQYF
>TRBJ2-1|TRBV7-8|TRBD2|-
TGTGCCAGCAGCTTAGACGCCGGACTAGCGGGAGGGAATGAGCAGTTCTTC
CASSLDAGLAGGNEQFF
>TRBJ2-2|TRBV29-1|-|-
TGCAGCGCTGGGGTGGGCAGGGGCACCGGGGAGCTGTTTTTT
CSAGVGRGTGELFF
>TRBJ2-1|TRBV7-3|-|once
TGTGCCAGCAGGGAGACCCGAGATCTCCTAAAGCCGGGCAATGAGCAGTTCTTC
CASRETRDLLKPGNEQFF
>TRBJ2-3|TRBV7-7|-|-
TGTGCCAGCAGCTTAGGTTCGGCGACCGGAGGAGATACGCAGTATTTT
CASSLGSATGGDTQYF
>TRBJ2-4|TRBV20-1|TRBD1|-
TGCAGTGCTCCTTCGTACGACAGGGTCAACTTC
CSAPSYDRVNF
>TRBJ1-1|TRBV11-3|TRBD1|few
TGTGCCAGCAGCAACGCCGGGACAGGGATGAACACTGAAGCTTTCTTT
CASSNAGTGMNTEAFF
>TRBJ1-4|TRBV29-1|TRBD1|-
TGCAGCGCGGGACAGGAGGAAAAACTGTTTTTT
CSAGQEEKLFF
>TRBJ2-7|TRBV2|-|-
TGTGCCAGCAGTGAAGCAAACAGGGCCCTCCACGAGCAGTACTTC
CASSEANRALHEQYF
>TRBJ2-7|TRBV5-1|-|-
TGCGCCAGCAGCTTGTTTCTTACCAGGGTCAGGGAAAACTACGAGCAGTACTTC
CASSLFLTRVRENYEQYF